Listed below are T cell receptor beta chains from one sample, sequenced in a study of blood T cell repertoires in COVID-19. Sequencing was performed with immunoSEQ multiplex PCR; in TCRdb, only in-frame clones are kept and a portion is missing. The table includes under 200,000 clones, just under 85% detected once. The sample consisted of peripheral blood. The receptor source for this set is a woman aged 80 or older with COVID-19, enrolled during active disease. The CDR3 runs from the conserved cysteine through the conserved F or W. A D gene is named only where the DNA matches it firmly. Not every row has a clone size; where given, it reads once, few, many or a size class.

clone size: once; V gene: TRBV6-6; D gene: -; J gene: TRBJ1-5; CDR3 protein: CASSYGGGYQPQHF; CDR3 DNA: TGTGCCAGCAGTTACGGGGGGGGGTATCAGCCCCAGCATTTT
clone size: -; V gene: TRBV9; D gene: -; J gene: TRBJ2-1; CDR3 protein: CASIRTREPHEQFF; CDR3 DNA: TGTGCCAGCATCAGAACTCGGGAGCCGCATGAGCAGTTCTTC
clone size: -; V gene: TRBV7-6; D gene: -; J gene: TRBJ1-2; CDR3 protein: CASSFSRRGDGYTF; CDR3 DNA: TGTGCCAGCAGCTTTTCACGGAGGGGAGATGGCTACACCTTC
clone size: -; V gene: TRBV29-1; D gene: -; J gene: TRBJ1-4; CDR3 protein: CSVEDGSGNEKLFF; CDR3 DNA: TGCAGCGTTGAAGATGGATCCGGGAATGAAAAACTGTTTTTT
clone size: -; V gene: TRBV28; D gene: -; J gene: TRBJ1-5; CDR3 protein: CASIQDRSNQPQHF; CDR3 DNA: TGTGCCAGCATCCAAGACAGAAGCAATCAGCCCCAGCATTTT
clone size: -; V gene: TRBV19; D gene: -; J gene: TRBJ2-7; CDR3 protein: CASSMSPERGEQYF; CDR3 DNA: TGTGCCAGTAGTATGAGCCCCGAACGTGGCGAGCAGTACTTC
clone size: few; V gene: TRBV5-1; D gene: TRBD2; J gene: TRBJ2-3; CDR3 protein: CASSWGLADTDTQYF; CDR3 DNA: TGCGCCAGCAGCTGGGGACTAGCCGACACAGATACGCAGTATTTT
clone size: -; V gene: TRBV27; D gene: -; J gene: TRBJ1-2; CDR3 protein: CASSPLASYGYTF; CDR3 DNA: TGTGCCAGCAGTCCCCTGGCCAGCTATGGCTACACCTTC
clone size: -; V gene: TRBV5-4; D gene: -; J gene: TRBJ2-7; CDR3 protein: CASSLKTGPTYEQYF; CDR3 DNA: TGTGCCAGCAGCTTGAAAACAGGGCCCACCTACGAGCAGTACTTC
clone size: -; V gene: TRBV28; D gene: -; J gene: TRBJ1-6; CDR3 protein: CASRAGSRGSPLHF; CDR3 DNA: TGTGCCAGCAGGGCCGGGTCCCGGGGATCACCCCTCCACTTT
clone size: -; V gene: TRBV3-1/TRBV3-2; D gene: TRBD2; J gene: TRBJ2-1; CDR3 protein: CASSRTSGRAYNEQFF; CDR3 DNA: TGTGCCAGCAGCCGGACTAGCGGGAGGGCTTACAATGAGCAGTTCTTC
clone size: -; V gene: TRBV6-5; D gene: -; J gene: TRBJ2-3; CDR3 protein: CASSSSADTQYF; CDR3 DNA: TGTGCCAGCAGTTCCTCCGCAGATACGCAGTATTTT
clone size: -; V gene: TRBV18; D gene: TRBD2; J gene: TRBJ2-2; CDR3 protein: CASSLVAGGSTGELFF; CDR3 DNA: TGTGCCAGCTCCCTCGTTGCGGGAGGGAGCACCGGGGAGCTGTTTTTT
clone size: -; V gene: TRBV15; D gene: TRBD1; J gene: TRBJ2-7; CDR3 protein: CATKPGQGAYEQYF; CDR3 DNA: TGTGCCACCAAGCCGGGACAGGGGGCCTACGAGCAGTACTTC
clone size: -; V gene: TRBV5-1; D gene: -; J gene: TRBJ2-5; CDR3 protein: CASSLGGLGETQYF; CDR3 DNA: TGCGCCAGCAGCTTGGGAGGGTTGGGAGAGACCCAGTACTTC
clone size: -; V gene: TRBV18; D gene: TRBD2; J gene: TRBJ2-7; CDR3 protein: CASQLLASGKDEQYF; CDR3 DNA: TGTGCCAGCCAACTTCTCGCTAGCGGGAAGGACGAGCAGTACTTC
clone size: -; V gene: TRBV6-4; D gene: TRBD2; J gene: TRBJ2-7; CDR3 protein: CASSDGGGSSYEQYF; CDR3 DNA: TGTGCCAGCAGCGACGGCGGGGGGAGCTCCTACGAGCAGTACTTC
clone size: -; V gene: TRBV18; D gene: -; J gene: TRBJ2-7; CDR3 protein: CASSPSGQNWQYF; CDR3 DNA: TGTGCCAGCTCACCATCAGGACAGAACTGGCAGTACTTC
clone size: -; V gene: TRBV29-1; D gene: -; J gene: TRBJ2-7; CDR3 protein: CSVVGRDTSYRDEQYF; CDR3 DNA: TGCAGCGTAGTGGGAAGGGACACTTCCTATCGTGACGAGCAGTACTTC
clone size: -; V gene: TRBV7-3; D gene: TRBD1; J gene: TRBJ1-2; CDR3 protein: CASSSTGAGYGYTF; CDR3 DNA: TGTGCCAGCAGCTCGACAGGGGCCGGCTATGGCTACACCTTT
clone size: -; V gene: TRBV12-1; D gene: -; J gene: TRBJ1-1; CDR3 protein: CASSLLSDRKLTNTEAFF; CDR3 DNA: TGTGCCAGCAGCCTCCTCTCCGACAGGAAACTTACGAACACTGAAGCTTTCTTT
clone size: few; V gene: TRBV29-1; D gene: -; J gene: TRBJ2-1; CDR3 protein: CSVTLRLGNEQFF; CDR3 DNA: TGCAGCGTTACTCTGCGTCTTGGCAATGAGCAGTTCTTC
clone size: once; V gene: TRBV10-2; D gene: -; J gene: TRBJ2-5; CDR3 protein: CASKGELAAQETQYF; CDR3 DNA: TGCGCCAGCAAGGGAGAACTAGCCGCCCAAGAGACCCAGTACTTC
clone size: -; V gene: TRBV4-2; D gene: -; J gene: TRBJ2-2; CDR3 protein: CASSQDPYGTPNTGELFF; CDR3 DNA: TGTGCCAGCAGCCAAGATCCCTACGGGACACCAAACACCGGGGAGCTGTTTTTT
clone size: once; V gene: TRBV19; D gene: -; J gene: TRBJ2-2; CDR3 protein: CASESGTISDANTGELFF; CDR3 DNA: TGTGCCAGTGAAAGCGGAACTATTTCCGACGCGAACACCGGGGAGCTGTTTTTT
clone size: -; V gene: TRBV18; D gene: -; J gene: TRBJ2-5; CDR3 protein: CASSPLADQETQYF; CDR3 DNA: TGTGCCAGCTCACCCTTAGCGGACCAAGAGACCCAGTACTTC
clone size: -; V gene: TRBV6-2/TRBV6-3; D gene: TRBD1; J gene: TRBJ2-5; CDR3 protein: CASSYGDRGETQYF; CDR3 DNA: TGTGCCAGCAGTTACGGGGACAGAGGAGAGACCCAGTACTTC
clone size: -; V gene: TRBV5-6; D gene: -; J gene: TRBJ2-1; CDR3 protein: CASNLPGKDEQFF; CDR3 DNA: TGTGCCAGCAACCTCCCGGGAAAAGATGAGCAGTTCTTC
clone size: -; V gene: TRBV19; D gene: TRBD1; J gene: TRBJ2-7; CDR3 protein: CASSQFRGRSSYEQYF; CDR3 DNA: TGTGCCAGTAGTCAATTCAGGGGGCGAAGCTCCTACGAGCAGTACTTC
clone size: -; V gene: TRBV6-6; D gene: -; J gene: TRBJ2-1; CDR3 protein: CASSTTRGSSYNEQFF; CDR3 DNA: TGTGCCAGCAGTACCACTCGGGGGAGCTCCTACAATGAGCAGTTCTTC
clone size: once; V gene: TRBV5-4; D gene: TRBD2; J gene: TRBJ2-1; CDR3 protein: CASSLRDSGRSYNEQFF; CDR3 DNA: TGTGCCAGCAGTTTAAGGGATAGCGGGAGGTCCTACAATGAGCAGTTCTTC
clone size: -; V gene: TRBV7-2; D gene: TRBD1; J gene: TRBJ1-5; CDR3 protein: CASSSRRQGVGNQPQHF; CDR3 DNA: TGTGCCAGCAGCTCTCGTCGACAGGGTGTGGGCAATCAGCCCCAGCATTTT
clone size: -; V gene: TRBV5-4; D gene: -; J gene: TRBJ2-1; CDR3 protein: CASSSPTTGYNEQFF; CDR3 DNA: TGTGCCAGCAGCTCCCCAACGACAGGCTACAATGAGCAGTTCTTC
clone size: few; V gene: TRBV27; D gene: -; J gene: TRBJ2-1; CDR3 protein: CASSLEHKSYNEQFF; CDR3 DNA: TGTGCCAGCAGTTTGGAGCATAAGTCCTACAATGAGCAGTTCTTC
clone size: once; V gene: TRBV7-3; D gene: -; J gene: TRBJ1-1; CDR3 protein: CASSSRGTEAFF; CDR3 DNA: TGTGCCAGCAGCTCCCGGGGTACTGAAGCTTTCTTT
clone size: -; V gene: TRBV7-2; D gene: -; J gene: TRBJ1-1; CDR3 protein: CASSGDRNTLLNTEAFF; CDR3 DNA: TGTGCCAGCAGCGGTGACAGGAACACTCTCTTGAACACTGAAGCTTTCTTT
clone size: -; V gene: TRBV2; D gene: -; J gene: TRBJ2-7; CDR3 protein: CASSGDKAAAYEQYF; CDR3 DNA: TGTGCCAGCAGTGGAGACAAAGCCGCAGCCTACGAGCAGTACTTC
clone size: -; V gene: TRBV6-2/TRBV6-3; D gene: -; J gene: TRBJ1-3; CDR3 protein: CASSRRGLLSGNTIYF; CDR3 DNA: TGTGCCAGCAGTCGCCGGGGACTTCTCTCTGGAAACACCATATATTTT
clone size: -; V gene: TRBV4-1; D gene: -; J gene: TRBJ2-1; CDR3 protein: CASSQHTIVAEQFF; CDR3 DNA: TGCGCCAGCAGCCAACACACAATTGTGGCTGAGCAGTTCTTC
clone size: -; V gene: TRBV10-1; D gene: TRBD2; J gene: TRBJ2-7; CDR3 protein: CASSSSPSGSFNEQYF; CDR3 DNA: TGCGCCAGCAGCTCGTCCCCTAGCGGGAGTTTCAACGAGCAGTACTTC
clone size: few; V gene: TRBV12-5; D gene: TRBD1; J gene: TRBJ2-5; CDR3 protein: CASGTGQGRETQYF; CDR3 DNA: TGTGCTAGTGGTACCGGACAGGGTAGGGAGACCCAGTACTTC
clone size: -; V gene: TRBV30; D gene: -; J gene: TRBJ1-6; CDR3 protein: CAWTGNNSPLHF; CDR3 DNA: TGTGCCTGGACAGGGAATAATTCACCCCTCCACTTT
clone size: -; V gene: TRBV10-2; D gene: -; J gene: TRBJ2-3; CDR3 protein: CASSEFGAGPVTDTQYF; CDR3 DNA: TGCGCCAGCAGTGAGTTCGGCGCGGGACCAGTCACAGATACGCAGTATTTT
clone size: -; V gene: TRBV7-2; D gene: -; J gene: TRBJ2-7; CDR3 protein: CASSLQGNEQYF; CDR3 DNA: TGTGCCAGCAGCTTACAGGGGAACGAGCAGTACTTC
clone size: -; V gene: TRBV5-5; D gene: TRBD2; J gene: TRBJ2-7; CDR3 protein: CASSPRVAAGATYEQYF; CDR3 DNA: TGTGCCAGCAGCCCCCGGGTGGCGGCGGGAGCCACCTACGAGCAGTACTTC
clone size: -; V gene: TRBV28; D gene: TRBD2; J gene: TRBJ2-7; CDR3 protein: CASSSPGGSTTYEQYF; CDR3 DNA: TGTGCCAGCAGTTCCCCAGGCGGGAGCACTACCTACGAGCAGTACTTC
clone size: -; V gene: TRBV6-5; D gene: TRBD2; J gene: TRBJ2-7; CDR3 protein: CASSPRGGAYEQYF; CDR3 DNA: TGTGCCAGCAGCCCACGGGGGGGGGCCTACGAGCAGTACTTC
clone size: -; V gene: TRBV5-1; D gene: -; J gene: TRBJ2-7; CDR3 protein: CASSLTGSKDEQYF; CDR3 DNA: TGCGCCAGCAGCTTGACAGGGAGTAAGGACGAGCAGTACTTC
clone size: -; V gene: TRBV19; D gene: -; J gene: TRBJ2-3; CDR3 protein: CASRDRVDTQYF; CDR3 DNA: TGTGCCAGCAGAGACCGGGTAGATACGCAGTATTTT
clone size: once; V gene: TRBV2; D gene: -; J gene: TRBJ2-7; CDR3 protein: CASSLPPGYEQYF; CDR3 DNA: TGTGCCAGCTCCCTCCCCCCCGGGTACGAGCAGTACTTC
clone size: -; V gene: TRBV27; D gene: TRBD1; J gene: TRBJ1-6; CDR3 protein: CASRGDRGPLGLNSPLHF; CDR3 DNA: TGTGCCAGCAGGGGGGACAGGGGGCCTCTGGGGCTGAATTCACCCCTCCACTTT
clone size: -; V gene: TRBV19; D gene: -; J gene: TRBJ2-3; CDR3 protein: CASSRYLSGVDTQYF; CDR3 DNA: TGTGCCAGTAGTCGCTACCTATCAGGGGTAGATACGCAGTATTTT
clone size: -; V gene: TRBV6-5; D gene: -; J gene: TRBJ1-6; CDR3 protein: CASRPRGGSPLHF; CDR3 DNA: TGTGCCAGCAGACCAAGGGGGGGTTCACCCCTCCACTTT
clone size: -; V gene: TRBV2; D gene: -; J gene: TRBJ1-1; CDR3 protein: CASSEQGITEAFF; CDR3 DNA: TGTGCCAGCAGTGAACAGGGAATTACTGAAGCTTTCTTT
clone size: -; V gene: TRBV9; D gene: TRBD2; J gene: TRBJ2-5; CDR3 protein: CASSTGTSQETQYF; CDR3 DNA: TGTGCCAGCAGCACCGGGACTAGCCAAGAGACCCAGTACTTC